Sequencing of this T cell receptor beta chain was carried out in a study of T cell changes during pregnancy in multiple sclerosis. Trimming removed 4 bases at V and 1 base at J, with 12 bases between. The CDR3 runs to 14 residues. The germline V gene has CDR1 SGHDT and CDR2 YYEEEE. Here immunoSEQ multiplex PCR was the method, and the copy in TCRdb shows in-frame clones only, minus some. The sample holds tens of thousands of clones; approximately 96% are singletons and the top ten take approximately 2.5%. The rearrangement links TRBV5-6 to TRBJ2-7; maybe TRBD1 (5 bases). The input for sequencing was CD8+ T cells from peripheral blood mononuclear cells, taken after pregnancy. This TCR was sampled from a female donor with multiple sclerosis, enrolled in a pregnancy study. The CDR3 reads CASSAADRSYEQYF. The CDR3 DNA follows: TGTGCCAGCAGCGCCGCAGACAGATCCTACGAGCAGTACTTC.